This T cell receptor (beta chain) was obtained from a study of blood T cell repertoires in COVID-19. Study-wide background: Acute-phase and convalescent COVID-19 samples originated in the United States, Italy and Spain. T cells, B-cell-depleted T cells, or PBMCs provided the cDNA or gDNA that served as material.

This clone came up a few times. Authors' methods: Amplified reference gene primers provided the basis for estimating nucleated cell counts. Using immunoSEQ multiplex PCR, the repertoire was profiled, and TCRdb retains in-frame clones only, with some absent. V, J and clone size reflect that table, while D and trimming were determined from the DNA. The table includes around 79,000 clones, 75% to 85% detected once. In germline, CDR1 is SGDLS, CDR2 YYNGEE. The CDR3 sequence is 18 residues long. Germline trimming cut 3 bases from V and 4 bases from J; bases unmatched to any gene: 15. The TCR comes from a woman aged 60 to 75 with acute or convalescent COVID-19. The sequencing input was peripheral blood. This chain joins TRBV9 and TRBJ2-1, with 8 bases fitting TRBD2. This CDR3 is CASSAHLSSGGYYNEQFF. Here the CDR3 DNA reads TGTGCCAGCAGCGCCCATCTATCCAGCGGGGGTTATTACAATGAGCAGTTCTTC. Looking up the rest from reference TRBV9 and TRBJ2-1 gives the full variable domain: DSGVTQTPKHLITATGQRVTLRCSPRSGDLSVYWYQQSLDQGLQFLIQYYNGEERAKGNILERFSAQQFPDLHSELNLSSLELGDSALYFCASSAHLSSGGYYNEQFFGPGTRLTVL.